The T cell receptor beta chain described here comes from a study of CD8+ T cells in alopecia areata. Study as a whole: Tofacitinib therapy lasting 6 to 18 months was followed by 6 months off drug. Overall study findings and caveats: Normal skin's resident alphabeta T cells are sequenced alongside lesional scalp T cells.

cDNA serving as the sequencing template came from extracted, reverse transcribed RNA. Only in-frame clones appear in the TCRdb table, and some are missing; sequencing was by immunoSEQ multiplex PCR. Among 75,000 to 100,000 clones listed, 41% were seen once. Germline V gene data show CDR1 as SGHTA and CDR2 as FQGTGA. V gave up 5 bases and J gave up 4 bases, with 11 bases separating them. The CDR3 spans 13 residues. This clone was counted a few times. Its antigen is as yet unknown. The chain couples TRBV7-3 to TRBJ1-1; D is perhaps TRBD1 (6 bases). Material for sequencing was CD4+ T cells sorted from blood. The TCR sequence derives from a human donor with alopecia areata. CDR3 protein: CASSGTPITEAFF. The CDR3 DNA reads TGTGCCAGCAGCGGGACACCGATCACTGAAGCTTTCTTT.